A single sample is the source of the 19 T cell receptor beta chains below, sequenced in a study of T cell repertoires in cytomegalovirus infection. One entry per CDR3 protein, called by TCRdb with MiXCR from the reads. The sample contains roughly 730,000 distinct CDR3 sequences, roughly 30% of which appear only once. Their cognate antigens are unknown. The specimen was cultured PBMCs, collected from culture after CMV antigen stimulation. The receptors originated from a human donor in good health (CMV status not recorded). Some clones in this sample may be carry-over from other donors' samples.

This clonotype showed up just a few times. CDR3 nucleotide sequence: TGTGCCAGCAGTGGGGCGTGGGGCAGCATGAACACTGAAGCTTTCTTT. Encoded protein: CASSGAWGSMNTEAFF. The chain combines TRBV25-1 with TRBJ1-1, with D maybe TRBD1 (5 bases). V lost 4 bases and J lost 0, with 15 bases in between. CDR3 length equals 16 residues. Germline V gives CDR1 MGHDK, CDR2 SYGVNS. Full variable domain (missing parts from reference TRBV25-1 and TRBJ1-1): EADIYQTPRYLVIGTGKKITLECSQTMGHDKMYWYQQDPGMELHLIHYSYGVNSTEKGDLSSESTVSRIRTEHFPLTLESARPSHTSQYLCASSGAWGSMNTEAFFGQGTRLTVV.

The table lists this clonotype with a few counts. The chain carries TRBV19 and TRBJ2-7, with D perhaps matching TRBD2 (5 bases). CDR1 LNHDA and CDR2 SQIVND come from the germline V gene (reference sequence). V gave up 6 bases and J gave up 2 bases, with 11 bases separating them. The CDR3 is made up of 13 amino acids. The DNA for the CDR3 is TGTGCCAGTAGACCGGGAACCACCTACGAGCAGTACTTC. Amino acids: CASRPGTTYEQYF.

The chain is built from TRBV12-3 or TRBV12-4 and TRBJ2-2; no clear D. Trimming took 8 bases from V and 4 from J, leaving 8 bases between them. The CDR3 covers 12 residues. CDR3 protein: CASCPGTGELFF. DNA for the CDR3: TGTGCCAGCTGTCCAGGCACCGGGGAGCTGTTTTTT.

The chain links TRBV6-6 to TRBJ1-3; D is undetermined. V was trimmed by 5 bases and J by 0 bases, leaving 8 bases between them. The CDR3 has 14 residues. CDR1 and CDR2 (germline): MNHNY, SVGAGI (reference sequence). For the CDR3, the DNA is TGTGCCAGCAGTATGGAGAGCTCTGGAAACACCATATATTTT. It specifies CASSMESSGNTIYF.

This clonotype appeared a few times. The chain is built from TRBV28 and TRBJ1-1, with D hard to call. The germline V gene encodes CDR1 MDHEN and CDR2 SYDVKM. This CDR3 contains 12 residues. The V end lost 5 bases, the J end lost 12 bases, and 16 bases lay between the germline ends. This chain's CDR3 is CASSQDPLLTFF. For the CDR3, the DNA is TGTGCCAGCAGTCAGGACCCGTTATTGACTTTCTTT.

This rearrangement joins TRBV2 to TRBJ2-5; weak D call: TRBD2 (6 bases). The V gene's germline CDR1 is SNHLY and CDR2 FYNNEI. Trimming took 0 bases from V and 3 from J, leaving 14 bases between them. This CDR3 has 16 residues. The CDR3 reads CASSEASGLVKETQYF. For the CDR3, the DNA is TGTGCCAGCAGTGAAGCAAGCGGGTTAGTCAAAGAGACCCAGTACTTC.

In its sample, this clonotype was seen many times. V gene TRBV7-6 combines with J gene TRBJ1-6; D gene ambiguous. Looked up from germline, CDR1 is SGHVS and CDR2 is FNYEAQ. The CDR3 contains 15 residues. The germline V and J ends were trimmed by 5 bases and 0 bases, with 8 bases remaining between them. CDR3 sequence (DNA): TGTGCCAGCAGCCCCGAGTTCTCCTATAATTCACCCCTCCACTTT. This codes for CASSPEFSYNSPLHF.

This chain links TRBV29-1 with TRBJ2-7; a possible D gene is TRBD2 (5 bases). This CDR3 has 12 amino acids. With 5 bases removed from V and 3 bases from J, the gap between germline ends came to 11 bases. Germline CDR1 is SQVTM and CDR2 is ANQGSEA. The CDR3 bases are TGCAGCGTTTCTGAGGGCAACTACGAGCAGTACTTC. Protein: CSVSEGNYEQYF.

With respect to this clonotype: At one of its ends the junction is not consistent with the germline gene, which may arise from a read error. The V gene is TRBV5-3, the J gene TRBJ2-2; D unresolved. TRBV5-3 is labeled an ORF, and its function is uncertain. The CDR3 covers 15 residues. CDR3 residues: CASSLGSSFPGELFF. In DNA form, the CDR3 reads TGTGCCAGCAGCTTGGGCAGTAGTTTCCCCGGGGAGCTGTTTTTT.

This sequence joins TRBV5-1 and TRBJ2-2, with D maybe TRBD2 (7 bases). The CDR3 has 15 amino acids. The germline V and J ends were trimmed by 4 bases and 5 bases, with 15 bases remaining between them. Germline CDR1 is SGHRS and CDR2 is YFSETQ. In nucleotides, the CDR3 is TGCGCCAGCAGCCCCGAGGGGGGGCTAACCGGGGAGCTGTTTTTT. Protein: CASSPEGGLTGELFF. Variable domain in full (rest from reference TRBV5-1 and TRBJ2-2): KAGVTQTPRYLIKTRGQQVTLSCSPISGHRSVSWYQQTPGQGLQFLFEYFSETQRNKGNFPGRFSGRQFSNSRSEMNVSTLELGDSALYLCASSPEGGLTGELFFGEGSRLTVL.

The J gene is TRBJ2-7, the V gene TRBV10-3; 8 bases map to TRBD1. The germline CDR1 and CDR2 sequences are ENHRY and SYGVKD. This CDR3 comprises 15 residues. With 6 bases clipped from V and 5 bases from J, the junction kept 12 bases outside the gene matches. The CDR3 region has the DNA TGTGCCATCAGACAGGGGAAGGACAGGGCGGACGAGCAGTACTTC. This codes for CAIRQGKDRADEQYF.

The V and J genes are TRBV20-1 and TRBJ1-1; 8 bases line up with TRBD1. The trim removed 4 bases at V and 3 bases at J, leaving 7 bases unmatched. In germline, CDR1 is DFQATT, CDR2 SNEGSKA (reference sequence). The CDR3 has 14 amino acids. The CDR3 nucleotides are TGCAGTGCTACCCGGGACAGGTACTACACTGAAGCTTTCTTT. Its protein is CSATRDRYYTEAFF.

The chain carries TRBV25-1 and TRBJ1-2; D is uncertain. Germline V lookup: CDR1 MGHDK, CDR2 SYGVNS. Between the trimmed V and J ends, which lost 3 bases and 4 bases, there was a span of 3 bases. The CDR3 length is 11 residues. CDR3 DNA: TGTGCCAGCAGTGAGAGCTATGGCTACACCTTC. Its translation is CASSESYGYTF.

The chain couples TRBV2 to TRBJ1-1, with a tentative D call TRBD1 (5 bases). CDR3 length: 13 amino acids. V lost 6 bases to trimming and J lost 5 bases, with 13 bases between them. Germline values: CDR1 SNHLY, CDR2 FYNNEI. DNA of the CDR3: TGTGCCAGCAGGTCGGGCGGGGGGACTGAAGCTTTCTTT. Translating gives CASRSGGGTEAFF.

The chain recombines TRBV4-1 with TRBJ2-7, with 12 bases identical to TRBD2. The V and J ends lost 0 bases and 4 bases, in that order; junction bases with no gene match: 4. CDR1 and CDR2 from the germline V gene are MGHRA and YSYEKL. CDR3 length: 16 amino acids. This CDR3 reads CASSQEALAGGYEQYF. CDR3 bases: TGCGCCAGCAGCCAAGAAGCACTAGCGGGAGGTTACGAGCAGTACTTC.

Many counts were recorded for this clonotype. V gene TRBV7-8 combines with J gene TRBJ1-2, with D uncertain. The V gene lost 1 base and the J gene lost 8 bases, with 11 bases spanning the gap. This CDR3 is 13 amino acids long. The V gene's germline CDR1 is SGHVS and CDR2 FQNEAQ. DNA for the CDR3: TGTGCCAGCAGCTTAGGCAGGATGGGCGGCTACACCTTC. As protein: CASSLGRMGGYTF.

The chain couples TRBV6-2 or TRBV6-3 to TRBJ2-5, with D possibly matching TRBD2 (6 bases). The V end lost 2 bases, the J end lost 10 bases, and 8 bases lay between the germline ends. The CDR3 contains 11 residues. Germline CDR1 and CDR2: MNHEY and SVGEGT. Here the CDR3 reads CASSYRRGQYF. CDR3 nucleotide sequence: TGTGCCAGCAGTTACCGGAGGGGCCAGTACTTC.

The genes are TRBV6-1 and TRBJ2-1; TRBD2 aligns across 7 bases. Trimming removed 2 bases from V and 4 bases from J; junction bases left unmatched: 11. The CDR3 spans 17 residues. The germline V gene has CDR1 MNHNS and CDR2 SASEGT. In DNA, the CDR3 is TGTGCCAGCAGTGAAACAGGAGCGGGATTCGGTTACAATGAGCAGTTCTTC. Encoded protein: CASSETGAGFGYNEQFF.

The chain carries TRBV27 and TRBJ2-7; D unresolved. From germline, CDR1 is MNHEY and CDR2 SMNVEV (reference sequence). The CDR3 is 14 amino acids. The V end was cut by 2 bases, the J end by 0 bases, with 8 bases between. The CDR3 nucleotides are TGTGCCAGCAGTTTACTCGCGACCTCCTACGAGCAGTACTTC. Translation: CASSLLATSYEQYF.